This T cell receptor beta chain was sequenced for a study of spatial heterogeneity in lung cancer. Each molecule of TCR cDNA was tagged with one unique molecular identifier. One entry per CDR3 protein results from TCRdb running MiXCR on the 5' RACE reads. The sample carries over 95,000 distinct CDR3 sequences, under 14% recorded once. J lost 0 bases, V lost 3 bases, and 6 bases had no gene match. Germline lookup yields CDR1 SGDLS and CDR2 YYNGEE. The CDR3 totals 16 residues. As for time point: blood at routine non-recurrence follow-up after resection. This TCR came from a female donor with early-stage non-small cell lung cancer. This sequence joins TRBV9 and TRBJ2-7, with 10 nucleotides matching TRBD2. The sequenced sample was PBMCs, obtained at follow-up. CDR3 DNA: TGTGCCAGCAGCGCACAACTAGCGGGACCCTCCTACGAGCAGTACTTC. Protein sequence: CASSAQLAGPSYEQYF.